The present TCR beta chain was sequenced within a study of blood T cell repertoires in COVID-19. On the study more broadly: Nucleic acid was either cDNA or gDNA, and it came from T cells, B-cell-depleted T cells, or PBMCs.

This CDR3 region has 19 residues. Germline trimming cut 7 bases from V and 2 bases from J; bases unmatched to any gene: 21. Germline-derived CDR1 and CDR2 are SGHTA and FQGNSA. Authors' processing steps: From reference gene primer amplification, estimates of nucleated cell counts were derived. Sequenced by immunoSEQ multiplex PCR; TCRdb stores in-frame clones only, minus some. V and J calls and clone size come straight from that table; D and trimming were deduced from the DNA. The sample consists of about 210,000 clones, under 95% of them appearing once. V gene TRBV7-2 combines with J gene TRBJ2-3; TRBD2 matches 7 bases. The sequence was collected from a man aged 25-40 years with acute or convalescent COVID-19. The sample consisted of peripheral blood. DNA of the CDR3: TGTGCCAGCACCGCCATTCCGGGGGTAGCGGGCTTCGCCACAGATACGCAGTATTTT. It is translated as CASTAIPGVAGFATDTQYF.